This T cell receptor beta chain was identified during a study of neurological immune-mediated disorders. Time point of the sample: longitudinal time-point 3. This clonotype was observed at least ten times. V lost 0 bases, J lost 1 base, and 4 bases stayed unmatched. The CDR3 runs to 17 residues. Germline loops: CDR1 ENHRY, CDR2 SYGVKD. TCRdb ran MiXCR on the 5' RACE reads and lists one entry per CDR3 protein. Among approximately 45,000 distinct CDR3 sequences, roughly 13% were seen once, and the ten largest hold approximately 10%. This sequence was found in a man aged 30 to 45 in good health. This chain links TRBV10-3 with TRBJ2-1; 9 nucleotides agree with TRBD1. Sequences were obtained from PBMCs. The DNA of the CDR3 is TGTGCCATCAGTGAGTCCGGGACAGGGCTATCCTACAATGAGCAGTTCTTC. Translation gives CAISESGTGLSYNEQFF.